The entry below describes one T cell receptor (beta chain). The sample belongs to a study of control samples from healthy donors and cancer patients. Clones were read by immunoSEQ multiplex PCR, and TCRdb kept only the in-frame ones, dropping some. This table holds about 220,000 clones, roughly 94% found once. Looked up from germline, CDR1 is SGHTS and CDR2 is YDEGEE. Trimming cost V 3 bases and J 4 bases, with 13 bases left between them. The CDR3 loop spans 14 amino acids. The specimen was blood. The chain couples TRBV5-8 to TRBJ1-1; D is uncertain. The clonotype was recovered from a middle-aged man in good health. The CDR3 loop is CASSSWETPTEAFF. In DNA, the CDR3 is TGTGCCAGCAGCTCCTGGGAGACCCCCACTGAAGCTTTCTTT.